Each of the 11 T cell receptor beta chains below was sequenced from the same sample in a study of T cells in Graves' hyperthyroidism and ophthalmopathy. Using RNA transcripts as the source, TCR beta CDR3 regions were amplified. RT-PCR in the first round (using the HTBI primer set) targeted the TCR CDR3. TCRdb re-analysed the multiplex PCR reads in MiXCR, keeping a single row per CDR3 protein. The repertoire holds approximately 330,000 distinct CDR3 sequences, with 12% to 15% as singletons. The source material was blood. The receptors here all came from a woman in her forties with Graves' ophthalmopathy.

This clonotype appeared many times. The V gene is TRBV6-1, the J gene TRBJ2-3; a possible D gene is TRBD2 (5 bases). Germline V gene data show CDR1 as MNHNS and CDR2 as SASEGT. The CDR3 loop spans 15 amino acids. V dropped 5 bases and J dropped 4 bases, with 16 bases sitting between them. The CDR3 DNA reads TGTGCCAGCAGTTATGGGCTAGCAGATGCAGATACGCAGTATTTT. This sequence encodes CASSYGLADADTQYF.

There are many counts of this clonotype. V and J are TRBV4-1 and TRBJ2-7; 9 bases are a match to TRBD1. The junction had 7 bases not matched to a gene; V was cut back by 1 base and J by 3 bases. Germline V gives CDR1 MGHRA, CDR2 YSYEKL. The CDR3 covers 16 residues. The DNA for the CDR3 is TGCGCCAGCAGCCAAGTCGGACGGACAGGGGACTACGAGCAGTACTTC. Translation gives CASSQVGRTGDYEQYF.

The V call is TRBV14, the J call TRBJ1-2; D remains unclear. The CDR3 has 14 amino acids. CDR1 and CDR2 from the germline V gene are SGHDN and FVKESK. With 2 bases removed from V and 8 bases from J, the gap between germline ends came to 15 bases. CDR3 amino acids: CASSQRGKLGGYTF. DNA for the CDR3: TGTGCCAGCAGCCAACGAGGGAAGTTGGGCGGCTACACCTTC.

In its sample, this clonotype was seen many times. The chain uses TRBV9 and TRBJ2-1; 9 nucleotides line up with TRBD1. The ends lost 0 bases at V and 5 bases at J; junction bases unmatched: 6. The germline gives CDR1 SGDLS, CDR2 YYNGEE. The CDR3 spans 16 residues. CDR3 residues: CASSVVGQGRHNEQFF. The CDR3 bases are TGTGCCAGCAGCGTAGTAGGACAGGGGCGCCACAATGAGCAGTTCTTC. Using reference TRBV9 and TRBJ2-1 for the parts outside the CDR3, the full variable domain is DSGVTQTPKHLITATGQRVTLRCSPRSGDLSVYWYQQSLDQGLQFLIQYYNGEERAKGNILERFSAQQFPDLHSELNLSSLELGDSALYFCASSVVGQGRHNEQFFGPGTRLTVL.

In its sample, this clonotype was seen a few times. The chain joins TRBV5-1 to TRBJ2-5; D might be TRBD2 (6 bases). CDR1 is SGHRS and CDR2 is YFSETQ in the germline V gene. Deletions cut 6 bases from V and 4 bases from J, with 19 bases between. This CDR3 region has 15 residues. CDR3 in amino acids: CASMTVFGGGETQYF. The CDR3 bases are TGCGCCAGCATGACGGTATTCGGGGGTGGAGAGACCCAGTACTTC.

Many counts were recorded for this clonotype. In DNA, the CDR3 is TGTGCCAGCAGTTCACCCTGGGACAGCAAACGCAATCAGCCCCAGCATTTT. Residues: CASSSPWDSKRNQPQHF. This rearrangement joins TRBV28 to TRBJ1-5, with TRBD1 identical over 7 bases. This CDR3 region has 17 residues. Germline CDR1 is MDHEN and CDR2 is SYDVKM. Germline trimming cut 4 bases from V and 2 bases from J; bases unmatched to any gene: 11.

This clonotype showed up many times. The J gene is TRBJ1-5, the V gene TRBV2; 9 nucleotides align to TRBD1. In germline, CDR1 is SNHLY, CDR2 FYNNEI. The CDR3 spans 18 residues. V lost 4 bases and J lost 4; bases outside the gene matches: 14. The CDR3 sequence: CASSADTDRGLRNQPQHF. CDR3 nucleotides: TGTGCCAGCAGTGCGGATACGGACAGGGGCCTCCGGAATCAGCCCCAGCATTTT.

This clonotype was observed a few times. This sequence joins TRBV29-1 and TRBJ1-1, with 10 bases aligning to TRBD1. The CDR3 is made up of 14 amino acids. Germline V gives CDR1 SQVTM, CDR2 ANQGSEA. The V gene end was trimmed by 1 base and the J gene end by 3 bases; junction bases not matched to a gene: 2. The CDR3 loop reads CSVEVGTGDTEAFF. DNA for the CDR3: TGCAGCGTTGAAGTGGGGACAGGGGACACTGAAGCTTTCTTT.

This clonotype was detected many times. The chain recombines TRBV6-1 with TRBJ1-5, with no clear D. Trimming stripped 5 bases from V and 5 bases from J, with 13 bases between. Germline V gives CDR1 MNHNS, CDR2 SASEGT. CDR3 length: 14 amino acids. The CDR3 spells CASSQQPGYQPQHF. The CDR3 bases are TGTGCCAGCAGTCAACAACCGGGCTATCAGCCCCAGCATTTT.

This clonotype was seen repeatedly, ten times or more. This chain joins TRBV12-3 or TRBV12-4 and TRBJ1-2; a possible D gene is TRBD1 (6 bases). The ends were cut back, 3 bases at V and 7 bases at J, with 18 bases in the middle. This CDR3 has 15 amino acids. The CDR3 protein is CASSLDGGPKTGYTF. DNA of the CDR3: TGTGCCAGCAGTTTGGATGGGGGCCCAAAGACTGGCTACACCTTC.

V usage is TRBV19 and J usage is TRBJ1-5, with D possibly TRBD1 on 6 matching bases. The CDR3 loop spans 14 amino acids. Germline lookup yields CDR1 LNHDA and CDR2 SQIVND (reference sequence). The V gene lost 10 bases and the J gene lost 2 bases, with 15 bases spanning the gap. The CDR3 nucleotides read TGTGCCAAACGTCAGGGGTTTTGCAATCAGCCCCAGCATTTT. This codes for CAKRQGFCNQPQHF.